The 16 T cell receptor beta chains reported below all come from one sample, sequenced in a study of cytomegalovirus exposure and HLA in healthy donors. The PCR contained 60 Vbeta and 13 Jbeta primers. Measured with immunoSEQ multiplex PCR; TCRdb has only the in-frame clones, and not every one. The repertoire includes about 100,000 clones, 60% to 75% of them detected once, and approximately 2.1% sits in the top ten. Sequencing input: PBMCs. These receptors were collected from a woman aged 40 to 50 in good health and CMV-seronegative.

The genes are TRBV6-6 and TRBJ2-5; D possibly corresponds to TRBD2 (6 bases). V lost 2 bases, J lost 6 bases, and 10 bases lay in between. CDR1 and CDR2 from the germline V gene are MNHNY and SVGAGI (reference sequence). The CDR3 totals 13 residues. CDR3: CASSYDGGKTQYF. The CDR3 DNA reads as TGTGCCAGCAGTTACGACGGGGGTAAGACCCAGTACTTC.

This rearrangement joins TRBV30 to TRBJ1-2, with 9 bases identical to TRBD1. V was clipped by 2 bases and J by 10 bases; unmatched bases: 14. There are 15 residues in the CDR3. Germline values: CDR1 GTSNPN, CDR2 SVGIG (reference sequence). CDR3 loop: CAWSSPGQGHYFYTF. The CDR3 nucleotides are TGTGCCTGGAGTTCGCCGGGACAGGGACATTATTTCTACACCTTC.

The CDR3 nucleotides are TGTGCCAGCAGTACCCCCGGAGCTAGCGGGAGCGACGAGCAGTTCTTC. It codes for CASSTPGASGSDEQFF. This rearrangement joins TRBV27 to TRBJ2-1; 10 bases agree with TRBD2. Trimming removed 5 bases from V and 10 bases from J; junction bases left unmatched: 14. Per the germline V gene, CDR1 is MNHEY and CDR2 is SMNVEV (reference sequence). CDR3 length: 16 residues.

The chain uses TRBV29-1 and TRBJ2-5; 10 bases are shared with TRBD2. From germline, CDR1 is SQVTM and CDR2 ANQGSEA. V shed 8 bases and J 5 bases; nucleotides not matched to a gene: 8. The CDR3 consists of 13 residues. DNA of the CDR3: TGCAGCTCGCTAAGCGGGGGGGCTGAGACCCAGTACTTC. As protein: CSSLSGGAETQYF. The entire variable domain, with the rest obtained from reference TRBV29-1 and TRBJ2-5, is as follows: SAVISQKPSRDICQRGTSLTIQCQVDSQVTMMFWYRQQPGQSLTLIATANQGSEATYESGFVIDKFPISRPNLTFSTLTVSNMSPEDSSIYLCSSLSGGAETQYFGPGTRLLVL.

The chain links TRBV9 to TRBJ1-5; D is unclear. Per the germline V gene, CDR1 is SGDLS and CDR2 is YYNGEE. Trimming removed 3 bases at V and 2 bases at J, with 6 bases between. CDR3 length: 13 residues. CDR3 sequence reads: CASSDRGNQPQHF. The CDR3 DNA reads TGTGCCAGCAGCGACCGGGGCAATCAGCCCCAGCATTTT.

The chain carries TRBV6-5 and TRBJ2-5; 10 bases agree with TRBD2. The V gene's germline CDR1 is MNHEY and CDR2 SVGAGI. The V gene end was trimmed by 5 bases and the J gene end by 1 base; junction bases not matched to a gene: 4. The CDR3 sequence is 15 residues long. CDR3: CASSPGLASQETQYF. As DNA, the CDR3 is TGTGCCAGCAGTCCGGGACTAGCGAGCCAAGAGACCCAGTACTTC.

Comments on this clone: This sample includes further DNA sequences coding for the same CDR3. The chain links TRBV15 to TRBJ2-2, with 9 bases fitting TRBD1. The germline V gene encodes CDR1 LNHNV and CDR2 YYDKDF (reference sequence). V shed 3 bases, J shed 5 bases, and the junction held 7 bases outside the gene matches. The CDR3 contains 16 residues. CDR3 in DNA: TGTGCCACCAGCAGGTCCGGGACAGGGAGAACCGGGGAGCTGTTTTTT. Residues: CATSRSGTGRTGELFF.

The count of this clone is one. V gene TRBV5-1 combines with J gene TRBJ2-5; 8 bases are a match to TRBD2. Germline CDR1 is SGHRS and CDR2 is YFSETQ. V lost 4 bases to trimming and J lost 2 bases; unmatched junction nucleotides: 4. This CDR3 comprises 14 residues. CDR3 DNA sequence: TGCGCCAGCAGCGATACTAGCGGTCAAGAGACCCAGTACTTC. Protein sequence: CASSDTSGQETQYF.

V and J are TRBV7-3 and TRBJ2-2, with a possible D match to TRBD2 (5 bases). Germline values: CDR1 SGHTA, CDR2 FQGTGA. The CDR3 extends over 14 amino acids. Trimming stripped 5 bases from V and 4 bases from J, with 11 bases between. The CDR3 loop reads CASSEGRGTGELFF. CDR3 in DNA: TGTGCCAGCAGCGAAGGACGGGGCACCGGGGAGCTGTTTTTT.

A remark on this clone: One end of the junction is discordant with germline, which a read error may explain. Here the CDR3 DNA reads TGTGCCACCAGTGATGGGACAGGGTTGGCCTACGAGCAGTACTTC. Translation gives CATSDGTGLAYEQYF. This chain connects TRBV10-3 to TRBJ2-7; TRBD1 matches 9 bases. This CDR3 is 15 amino acids long. The germline V gene has CDR1 ENHRY and CDR2 SYGVKD.

This chain links TRBV19 with TRBJ1-6, with D possibly matching TRBD1 (6 bases). The CDR3 extends over 15 amino acids. Germline lookup yields CDR1 LNHDA and CDR2 SQIVND (reference sequence). V was pared by 2 bases and J by 8 bases, with 13 bases between. The CDR3: CASSITWTEDSPLHF. The CDR3 nucleotides are TGTGCCAGTAGTATAACCTGGACAGAAGATTCACCCCTCCACTTT.

The CDR3 DNA reads TGTGCCATCAGTGTAGAGGGTCGGGGTGAGCAGTTCTTC. It encodes CAISVEGRGEQFF. The chain combines TRBV10-3 with TRBJ2-1; D perhaps matches TRBD2 (5 bases). Trimming shortened V by 4 bases and J by 9 bases, and 13 bases separated the two germline ends. The germline gives CDR1 ENHRY, CDR2 SYGVKD. This CDR3 is 13 amino acids long.

With respect to this clone: The sample holds other DNA sequences that translate to the same CDR3. V gene TRBV5-4 combines with J gene TRBJ2-7; D perhaps matches TRBD1 (6 bases). This CDR3 spans 13 amino acids. Germline-derived CDR1 and CDR2 are SGHNT and YYREEE (reference sequence). Trimming stripped 1 base from V and 1 base from J, with 6 bases between. CDR3 nucleotide sequence: TGTGCCAGCAGCTTGACAGGGTCCTACGAGCAGTACTTC. Translation: CASSLTGSYEQYF.

The V call is TRBV28, the J call TRBJ2-7; TRBD1 matches 9 bases. The CDR3 is made up of 16 amino acids. CDR1 is MDHEN, CDR2 SYDVKM, per germline. With 2 bases clipped from V and 7 bases from J, the junction kept 12 bases outside the gene matches. As DNA, the CDR3 is TGTGCCAGCAGTTTAAGGACAGGGGAGGTAGGGGGGGAGCAGTACTTC. This codes for CASSLRTGEVGGEQYF. Full variable domain (outside the CDR3, taken from reference TRBV28 and TRBJ2-7): DVKVTQSSRYLVKRTGEKVFLECVQDMDHENMFWYRQDPGLGLRLIYFSYDVKMKEKGDIPEGYSVSREKKERFSLILESASTNQTSMYLCASSLRTGEVGGEQYFGPGTRLTVT.

This rearrangement joins TRBV6-6 to TRBJ1-3; D remains unclear. Looked up from germline, CDR1 is MNHNY and CDR2 is SVGAGI (reference sequence). The CDR3 covers 12 residues. V was clipped by 6 bases and J by 10 bases, with 13 bases between them. This CDR3 is CASRPRRGTIYF. Here the CDR3 DNA reads TGTGCCAGCAGACCACGTAGAGGAACCATATATTTT.

This chain connects TRBV11-1 to TRBJ2-7; 7 nucleotides match TRBD1. The ends lost 4 bases at V and 1 base at J; junction bases unmatched: 7. The CDR3 totals 15 residues. Looked up from germline, CDR1 is SGHAT and CDR2 is FQDESV (reference sequence). CDR3 sequence (DNA): TGTGCCAGCAGCTGGGGAGACAGGGCATCCTACGAGCAGTACTTC. This gives the protein CASSWGDRASYEQYF.